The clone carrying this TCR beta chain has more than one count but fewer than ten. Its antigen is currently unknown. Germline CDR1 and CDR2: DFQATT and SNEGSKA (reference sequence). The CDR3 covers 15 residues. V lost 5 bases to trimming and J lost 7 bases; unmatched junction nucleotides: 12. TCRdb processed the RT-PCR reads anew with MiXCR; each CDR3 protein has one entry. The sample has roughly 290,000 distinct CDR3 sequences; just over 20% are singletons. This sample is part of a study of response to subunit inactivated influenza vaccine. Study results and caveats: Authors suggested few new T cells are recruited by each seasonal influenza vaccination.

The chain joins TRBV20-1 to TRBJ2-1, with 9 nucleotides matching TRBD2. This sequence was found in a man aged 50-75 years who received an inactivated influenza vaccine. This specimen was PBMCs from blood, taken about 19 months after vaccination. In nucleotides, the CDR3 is TGCAGTGCTTGTCACATGGCGGGAGGGCCTAATGAGCAGTTCTTC. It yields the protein CSACHMAGGPNEQFF.